This TCR beta chain was sequenced during a study of beta chain features in type 1 diabetes (dated 2018 in TCRdb). General notes on the study: Mean age, gender distribution, total cell number and subset yield did not differ between patients and healthy donors. Regulatory and stem cell-like memory subsets were obtained from only 8 patients and roughly 8 healthy donors, while naive and central memory subsets were obtained from all 28 donors. Across all samples, about 110 million sorted cells were examined, and cell number per subset correlated strongly with RNA yield. The study compared TCRB repertoires of sorted circulating CD4+ T cell subsets between recently diagnosed type 1 diabetes patients and matched healthy donors. Study-wide findings and limitations: Fewer insertions and more nucleotide deletions at VDJ recombination sites were observed in patients with type 1 diabetes, implying thymic rearrangement abnormalities. Shorter templates might have been favored by PCR, but patient and control samples were amplified and corrected together, so both groups would have been affected equally by any skew. Because cDNA was sequenced instead of genomic DNA, activated cells with high expression could be over-represented, although the groups did not differ in activation or CD3 levels. A moderate but significant shortening of TCRB CDR3 length was observed in type 1 diabetes patients in all four CD4+ subsets. Naive, central memory and regulatory TCRB repertoires appeared to be more alike among patients than among healthy donors. HLA sub-analyses involved small numbers of individuals, so any influence of HLA type on TCRB rearrangement remained unresolved.

Each donor gave one peripheral blood draw, averaging approximately 120 mL, which was collected into heparinised tubes. A BD FACSAria II and a panel including CD45RO, CCR7, CD25, CD127, CD95 and CD27 were used to sort naive, central memory, regulatory and stem cell-like memory CD4+ T cells. All sorted populations exceeded 95% purity. PBMCs were isolated immediately by Lymphoprep density gradient centrifugation and stained directly without culture. So that batch effects would be minimized, each experiment stained and sorted samples in pairs, pairing one healthy donor with one patient. As concerns this clone: There is no known antigen for this receptor. Per-base qualities were not stored, and no clone one base away is much larger.

Its CDR3 holds 14 amino acids, cysteine through phenylalanine. Of all the DNA, just the CDR3 is kept, 42 bases in frame from base 1. CDR1 and CDR2 are drawn from the germline V gene (reference sequence): GTSNPN, SVGIG. V loses 4 bases at its end and J loses 4 bases; junction bases beyond the gene matches: 8. The entire amount of isolated RNA was reverse transcribed using the High Capacity cDNA Reverse Transcription Kit, so the sequenced TCRB transcripts were expressed ones. Naive, central memory and regulatory T cell samples underwent deep immunoSEQ sequencing, averaging roughly 3.4 million total reads per sample. Sorted cells were lysed in RLT buffer and RNA was extracted with DNase-treated RNeasy Micro or Mini kits, depending on cell number. Each cell subset was processed on its own to prevent cross-contamination, while patient and healthy donor samples were processed together. Using the immunoSEQ multiplex PCR, TCRB sequences were amplified from cDNA into 87-bp fragments spanning the CDR3 region. The amplicons were sequenced using the Illumina HiSeq platform. Per the authors' processing: PCR bias was corrected computationally using synthetic template baselines, and reads within Hamming distance 2 were collapsed, with unmergeable singletons discarded. By aligning reads against IMGT, V, D and J genes, CDR3 length, and insertions or deletions at six rearrangement sites were assigned. Within each subset, clonotype counts were normalized to the number of sorted cells before true diversity and Gini coefficients were calculated with the tcR R package. The overlap coefficient, calculated on TCRB nucleotide sequences, was used to measure repertoire sharing. Out-of-frame TCRB sequences from naive cells were analyzed to stand in for the pre-selection repertoire. Held by TCRdb, this immuneACCESS table contains in-frame sequences only and omits some clones. Under half of the omission traces to an unresolved V gene where checked; the cause of the rest is unknown. The D gene and trimming were derived from the DNA, and the V and J assignments and clone size from that table. This sample holds about 350,000 clones; 20% were observed only once. Approximately 0.041% of the sample comes from the top ten.

This chain is built from TRBV30 and TRBJ1-1; TRBD1 matches 8 bases in the middle. This clonotype originated in a young woman in good health. The sequencing sample was made of naive CD4+ T cells from blood. The cell subset or site tag for this specimen amounts to: true naive CD4+ T cells. Here is the DNA: TGTGCCTGGACCTTTACAGGGGGGGGCACTGAAGCTTTCTTT. Its coded protein is CAWTFTGGGTEAFF.